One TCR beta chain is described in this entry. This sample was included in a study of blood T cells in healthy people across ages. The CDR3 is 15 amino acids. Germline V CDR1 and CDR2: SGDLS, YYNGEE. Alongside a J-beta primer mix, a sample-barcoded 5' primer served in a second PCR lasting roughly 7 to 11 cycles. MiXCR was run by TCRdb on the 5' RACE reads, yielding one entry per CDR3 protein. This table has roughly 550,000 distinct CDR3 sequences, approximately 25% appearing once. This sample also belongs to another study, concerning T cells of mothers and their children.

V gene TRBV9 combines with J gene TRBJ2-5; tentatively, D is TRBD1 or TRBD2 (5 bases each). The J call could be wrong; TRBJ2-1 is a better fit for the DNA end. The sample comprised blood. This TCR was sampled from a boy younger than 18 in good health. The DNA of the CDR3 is TGTGCCAGCAGCGTAGATGGCAGGGCGGGCAATGAGCAGTTCTTC. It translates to CASSVDGRAGNEQFF.